This T cell receptor (beta chain) was captured by sequencing in a study of T cell responses to AZD1222 COVID-19 vaccine (dated by TCRdb to the early 2020s). The study in broad terms: A total of more than 230 trial participants underwent TCR sequencing, of whom 207 received two doses of AZD1222 and some 26 received two doses of the MenACWY control vaccine. Enrollment into the trials was organized by age into subgroups of 18-55, 56-69 and 70-plus years, and those subgroups contained about 160, 30 and 59 TCR-sequenced participants, respectively. Findings and caveats that apply to the study as a whole: Because no day 14 peak-response samples were available, repertoires were characterized only after the peak T cell response. Participants were mostly white British and included more females than males, and it was suggested by the authors that clonal diversity may have been underestimated. A significant rise in spike-specific TCR breadth and depth was observed after two AZD1222 doses relative to day 0 and relative to MenACWY recipients. Only 5 to 7 AZD1222 recipients were SARS-CoV-2 seropositive at baseline, limiting conclusions about previously exposed vaccinees. Nearly half of unique spike-specific TCRs reportedly recognized epitopes outside regions mutated in the B.1.351 and B.1.1.7 variants. In the small 56-69-year group, the increase in depth fell short of significance, most likely because of low power. CD4 TCRs associated with the vaccine covered the entire spike protein, and the dominant responses were in regions 160-218 and 743-854.

The CDR3 regions of human TCRbeta chains were analyzed by immunosequencing. Per the authors' processing: Repertoire TCRs were checked for matches against a reference library of SARS-CoV-2-specific TCRs that had been generated using the MIRA antigen-specificity platform. Breadth was defined as the fraction of unique TCRs that were SARS-CoV-2-associated, and depth was defined as the fraction of total T cells that were SARS-CoV-2-associated. Using the MIRA data, each spike-specific TCR was assigned both to the spike region to which the TCR was reactive and to a CD4 or CD8 class. Log10-transformed breadth and depth values were compared by one-way ANOVA with Sidak's multiple comparisons tests. TCRdb re-hosts the immuneACCESS table, in-frame sequences only. Its copies lack some clones; in the studies checked, an unresolved V gene accounts for under half of them, and the cause for the rest is not known. V and J calls and clone size are those listed in that table; D and trimming were worked out from the DNA. A total of 200,000 or so clones appear in this sample, around 93% of them only once. About 1% of the sample belongs to the ten largest clones.

Ends trimmed: V by 2 bases, J by 2 bases; bases unmatched to a gene: 3. Taken from the germline V gene (reference sequence), the CDR1 and CDR2 loops are SGHAT and FQDESV. Reading from cysteine to phenylalanine, the CDR3 counts 15 amino acids. Here the CDR3 DNA is all that survives: 45 bases in frame from base 1. This specimen's time point label, interpreted: about 28 days (+/-7) after the second vaccine dose. AZD1222 recipients given second doses at about 4 weeks or at about 12 weeks were pooled, since spike-specific TCR depth and breadth were not found to differ between the two schedules. Vaccinee samples came from UK trials COV001 and COV002, including a single-blind randomized controlled phase 2/3 trial of AZD1222 (ChAdOx1 nCoV-19) in healthy adults. For TCRbeta chain sequencing, PBMC samples from trial participants were taken at day 0 and at day 28 after the second dose. For this clone: Its antigen is not yet known. No base-level quality is on record; no much larger clone is a single base apart.

The source of this sequence is an adult who received the AZD1222 COVID-19 vaccine. Sample: peripheral blood, taken 28 days after the second AZD1222 dose. The chain is encoded by TRBV11-1 joined to TRBJ2-5, and TRBD1 matches 9 of the central bases. The CDR3 reads CASSLMGQGQETQYF. The DNA sequence is TGTGCCAGCAGCTTAATGGGACAGGGACAAGAGACCCAGTACTTC.